The 28 T cell receptor beta chains in this list originate from one sample, sequenced in a study of early T cells in non-severe SARS-CoV-2 infection. One entry per CDR3 protein, called by TCRdb with MiXCR from the 5' RACE reads. There are about 35,000 distinct CDR3 sequences in the sample; under 5.5% occur only once, and around 8% lies in the top ten. The sample was whole blood. The origin of the receptors is an adult who was a healthcare worker with PCR-confirmed SARS-CoV-2 infection or an uninfected control (not recorded which).

This clonotype came up many times. The V and J genes are TRBV14 and TRBJ2-1, with a weak D call TRBD2 (6 bases). This CDR3 region has 15 residues. The germline CDR1 and CDR2 sequences are SGHDN and FVKESK. With 3 bases removed from V and 4 bases from J, the gap between germline ends came to 13 bases. DNA of the CDR3: TGTGCCAGCAGCCAGGCCGGGGGTTATTACAATGAGCAGTTCTTC. Translation gives CASSQAGGYYNEQFF. Based on the CDR3 plus reference TRBV14 and TRBJ2-1, the full variable domain is EAGVTQFPSHSVIEKGQTVTLRCDPISGHDNLYWYRRVMGKEIKFLLHFVKESKQDESGMPNNRFLAERTGGTYSTLKVQPAELEDSGVYFCASSQAGGYYNEQFFGPGTRLTVL.

In this sample, this clonotype turned up many times. The chain couples TRBV28 to TRBJ2-1, with TRBD2 matching over 8 bases. CDR1 and CDR2 (germline): MDHEN, SYDVKM. CDR3 size: 16 residues. Trimming at V came to 4 bases and at J to 0 bases, leaving 5 bases not matched to a gene. The CDR3 spells CASSSGGVHSYNEQFF. The CDR3 bases are TGTGCCAGCAGTTCCGGGGGGGTCCACTCCTACAATGAGCAGTTCTTC.

The sample holds many counts of this clonotype. The chain has TRBV7-9 and TRBJ2-7; the D gene is possibly TRBD1 (6 bases). CDR1 and CDR2 (germline): SEHNR, FQNEAQ (reference sequence). Trimming shortened V by 3 bases and J by 5 bases, and 26 bases separated the two germline ends. This CDR3 contains 18 residues. CDR3 region: CASSLGRLQGLGAHEQYF. Here the CDR3 DNA reads TGTGCCAGCAGCTTGGGACGATTACAGGGTCTCGGGGCACACGAGCAGTACTTC.

This sequence joins TRBV4-3 and TRBJ2-1, with 7 nucleotides matching TRBD1. The CDR3 totals 16 residues. The germline V gene has CDR1 LGHNA and CDR2 YSLEER. With 3 bases clipped from V and 6 bases from J, the junction kept 11 bases outside the gene matches. This chain's CDR3 is CASSQEPGQSFNEQFF. CDR3 nucleotides: TGCGCCAGCAGCCAGGAGCCGGGACAGTCTTTCAATGAGCAGTTCTTC.

The table lists this clonotype with many counts. The chain couples TRBV30 to TRBJ2-2; weak D call: TRBD1 (6 bases). This CDR3 is 13 amino acids long. Trimming removed 4 bases from V and 5 bases from J, with 11 bases in between. In germline, CDR1 is GTSNPN, CDR2 SVGIG (reference sequence). The CDR3 DNA is TGTGCCTGGACCGTAGGGGGTACCGGGGAGCTGTTTTTT. This encodes CAWTVGGTGELFF.

This clonotype was counted a few times. The rearrangement joins TRBV20-1 to TRBJ2-1; 14 positions agree with TRBD2. The CDR3 contains 15 residues. V was pared by 2 bases and J by 7 bases, with 4 bases of the junction left unmatched. Germline CDR1 is DFQATT and CDR2 is SNEGSKA (reference sequence). Written as DNA, the CDR3 is TGCAGTGCTAGACCCGGGACTAGCGGGGGAAATGAGCAGTTCTTC. It codes for CSARPGTSGGNEQFF.

The genes are TRBV2 and TRBJ1-1, with 10 bases aligning to TRBD1. There are 15 residues in the CDR3. The J segment lost 2 bases and the V segment lost 6 bases, leaving 6 bases of the junction unmatched. Germline assignment: CDR1 SNHLY and CDR2 FYNNEI. The CDR3 loop reads CASSQRDRGNTEAFF. The DNA for the CDR3 is TGTGCCAGCAGCCAACGGGACAGGGGAAACACTGAAGCTTTCTTT.

This clonotype was recorded at least ten times. Here the CDR3 DNA reads TGTGCCAGCAGCTTAAATAACCTGATCACAGATACGCAGTATTTT. Its protein is CASSLNNLITDTQYF. The V and J genes are TRBV7-8 and TRBJ2-3; D remains unclear. V lost 2 bases to trimming and J lost 2 bases, with 11 bases between them. The CDR3 is 15 residues long. Germline V lookup: CDR1 SGHVS, CDR2 FQNEAQ. The entire variable domain, with the rest obtained from reference TRBV7-8 and TRBJ2-3, is as follows: GAGVSQSPRYKVAKRGQDVALRCDPISGHVSLFWYQQALGQGPEFLTYFQNEAQLDKSGLPSDRFFAERPEGSVSTLKIQRTQQEDSAVYLCASSLNNLITDTQYFGPGTRLTVL.

The CDR3 sequence: CSVDQGTYNEQFF. The CDR3 nucleotides read TGCAGCGTTGATCAGGGAACCTACAATGAGCAGTTCTTC. The rearrangement uses TRBV29-1 and TRBJ2-1, with D perhaps matching TRBD1 (5 bases). The CDR3 has 13 amino acids. Germline-derived CDR1 and CDR2 are SQVTM and ANQGSEA. Trimming took 3 bases from V and 2 from J, leaving 8 bases between them.

This clonotype has just a few counts. J is TRBJ2-2 and V is TRBV6-2 or TRBV6-3; D is uncertain. CDR1 is MNHEY, CDR2 SVGEGT, per germline. This CDR3 spans 14 amino acids. V lost 6 bases and J lost 7, with 15 bases in between. CDR3 in amino acids: CASRTGRVGGELFF. The CDR3 DNA is TGTGCCAGCAGAACTGGACGCGTCGGCGGGGAGCTGTTTTTT.

This clonotype occurred many times. V usage is TRBV30 and J usage is TRBJ1-6; D is unresolved. The CDR3 runs 15 residues. The germline V gene encodes CDR1 GTSNPN and CDR2 SVGIG (reference sequence). Trimming shortened V by 5 bases and J by 7 bases, and 18 bases separated the two germline ends. The CDR3 region has the DNA TGTGCCTGGGAGGTATTCACCGTAGGGAATTCACCCCTCCACTTT. Encoded protein: CAWEVFTVGNSPLHF. The full variable domain, completed using reference TRBV30 and TRBJ1-6, is SQTIHQWPATLVQPVGSPLSLECTVEGTSNPNLYWYRQAAGRGLQLLFYSVGIGQISSEVPQNLSASRPQDRQFILSSKKLLLSDSGFYLCAWEVFTVGNSPLHFGNGTRLTVT.

J is TRBJ2-7 and V is TRBV5-1; D tentatively fits TRBD1 or TRBD2 (5 bases each). Germline-derived CDR1 and CDR2 are SGHRS and YFSETQ. V lost 3 bases to trimming and J lost 2 bases, with 21 bases between them. CDR3 size: 17 residues. The DNA for the CDR3 is TGCGCCAGCAGCTCGCGTTGGGGGAGACCTGAACCCTACGAGCAGTACTTC. Translation: CASSSRWGRPEPYEQYF.

The table lists this clonotype with a few counts. V gene TRBV12-5 combines with J gene TRBJ2-5; unclear D gene. V was cut by 1 base and J by 5 bases, with 14 bases left in between. The CDR3 sequence is 15 residues long. Germline-derived CDR1 and CDR2 are LGHNT and FRNRAP. CDR3 nucleotide sequence: TGTGCTAGTGGTTTGGGAACCCACCTGACGGAGACCCAGTACTTC. Amino acids: CASGLGTHLTETQYF.

This clonotype is deemed medium-sized. The chain recombines TRBV5-4 with TRBJ2-1; 7 nucleotides agree with TRBD2. J lost 7 bases, V lost 0 bases, and 1 base had no gene match. The CDR3 runs 13 residues. Germline V gene data show CDR1 as SGHNT and CDR2 as YYREEE (reference sequence). CDR3 sequence reads: CASSLDGGNEQFF. CDR3 sequence (DNA): TGTGCCAGCAGCTTGGACGGGGGGAATGAGCAGTTCTTC.

The rearrangement uses TRBV20-1 and TRBJ1-5, with D unclear. This CDR3 contains 13 residues. V lost 1 base and J lost 0, with 4 bases in between. CDR1 and CDR2 from the germline V gene are DFQATT and SNEGSKA (reference sequence). CDR3 nucleotide sequence: TGCAGTGCTAGAGTCAGTAGCAATCAGCCCCAGCATTTT. Its protein is CSARVSSNQPQHF.

This clonotype was observed at least ten times. The gene calls are TRBV2 and TRBJ2-4; D remains unclear. The CDR3 contains 12 residues. Trimming pared 6 bases from V and 5 bases from J, leaving 8 bases between. CDR1 and CDR2 from the germline V gene are SNHLY and FYNNEI. For the CDR3, the DNA is TGTGCCAGCAGAGACGGACAAAACATTCAGTACTTC. Translated, it gives CASRDGQNIQYF. Complete variable domain (other parts from reference TRBV2 and TRBJ2-4): EPEVTQTPSHQVTQMGQEVILRCVPISNHLYFYWYRQILGQKVEFLVSFYNNEISEKSEIFDDQFSVERPDGSNFTLKIRSTKLEDSAMYFCASRDGQNIQYFGAGTRLSVL.

This clonotype was counted at least ten times. The CDR3 loop reads CSAREPPNQPQHF. The CDR3 coding sequence is TGCAGTGCTAGAGAGCCGCCCAATCAGCCCCAGCATTTT. V and J are TRBV20-1 and TRBJ1-5; D unresolved. Germline V gene sequence: CDR1 DFQATT, CDR2 SNEGSKA (reference sequence). The CDR3 length is 13 residues. The V gene lost 0 bases and the J gene lost 3 bases, with 6 bases spanning the gap.

This clonotype was seen a few times. The chain has TRBV5-6 and TRBJ2-5; the match to TRBD2 covers 14 bases. CDR1 SGHDT and CDR2 YYEEEE come from the germline V gene. The CDR3 covers 14 residues. The ends lost 4 bases at V and 6 bases at J; junction bases unmatched: 2. CDR3 loop: CASSGTSGGKTQYF. CDR3 nucleotides: TGTGCCAGCAGCGGGACTAGCGGGGGAAAGACCCAGTACTTC.

This clonotype occurred many times. This chain links TRBV2 with TRBJ1-4, with TRBD1 identical over 7 bases. Germline CDR1 and CDR2: SNHLY and FYNNEI. CDR3 size: 16 residues. Trimming took 6 bases from V and 3 from J; bases not matched to a gene: 10. CDR3 bases: TGTGCCAGCAGAGGACCAACAGGGGTGGCTAATGAAAAACTGTTTTTT. Translating it yields CASRGPTGVANEKLFF. Full variable domain (rest looked up from reference TRBV2 and TRBJ1-4): EPEVTQTPSHQVTQMGQEVILRCVPISNHLYFYWYRQILGQKVEFLVSFYNNEISEKSEIFDDQFSVERPDGSNFTLKIRSTKLEDSAMYFCASRGPTGVANEKLFFGSGTQLSVL.

This clonotype was seen a few times. V and J are TRBV25-1 and TRBJ2-1, with a weak D call TRBD1 (5 bases). This CDR3 has 16 residues. The germline V gene has CDR1 MGHDK and CDR2 SYGVNS. Trimming cost V 4 bases and J 4 bases, with 17 bases left between them. The CDR3 nucleotides read TGTGCCAGCAGTGTCGATGACAGTACTTCGTACAATGAGCAGTTCTTC. Translation: CASSVDDSTSYNEQFF.

Ten or more counts support this clonotype. The chain combines TRBV29-1 with TRBJ2-1, with 8 bases that match TRBD2. V lost 4 bases and J lost 8; bases outside the gene matches: 13. The CDR3 is made up of 15 amino acids. Per germline, CDR1 SQVTM and CDR2 ANQGSEA. CDR3 protein: CSVVAPGLGHDEQFF. DNA of the CDR3: TGCAGCGTTGTCGCCCCGGGACTAGGTCACGATGAGCAGTTCTTC.

This clonotype was counted ten times or more. This chain links TRBV30 with TRBJ1-5; D is unresolved. V was pared by 0 bases and J by 0 bases, with 9 bases between. The CDR3 loop spans 15 amino acids. CDR1 is GTSNPN and CDR2 is SVGIG in the germline V gene (reference sequence). The CDR3, as DNA: TGTGCCTGGAGTGTAAAGAGAGATAGCAATCAGCCCCAGCATTTT. Its protein product is CAWSVKRDSNQPQHF.

This clonotype occurred many times. The chain employs TRBV23-1 and TRBJ1-1; D is undetermined. TRBV23-1 is placed among ORFs of uncertain function. The length of the CDR3 is 23 residues. With 2 bases removed from V and 1 base from J, the gap between germline ends came to 35 bases. CDR3 sequence: CASSQQELGSRGGDHFSNTEAFF. In nucleotides, the CDR3 is TGCGCCAGCAGTCAACAAGAATTAGGTAGTCGCGGCGGTGACCATTTCTCGAACACTGAAGCTTTCTTT.

This clonotype has at least ten counts. This sequence joins TRBV5-1 and TRBJ2-7; D may be TRBD1 (7 bases). V was clipped by 3 bases and J by 3 bases, with 13 bases between them. Looked up from germline, CDR1 is SGHRS and CDR2 is YFSETQ. The CDR3 spans 14 residues. CDR3: CASSSRGAVYEQYF. CDR3 nucleotide sequence: TGCGCCAGCAGCTCCAGGGGGGCAGTCTACGAGCAGTACTTC.

This clonotype was seen repeatedly, ten times or more. V is TRBV20-1 and J is TRBJ2-4; D not resolved. The V end lost 5 bases, the J end lost 0 bases, and 8 bases lay between the germline ends. Germline-derived CDR1 and CDR2 are DFQATT and SNEGSKA (reference sequence). This CDR3 has 13 residues. CDR3 sequence (DNA): TGCAGTGCTCGCGGCCTAGCCAAAAACATTCAGTACTTC. The encoded protein is CSARGLAKNIQYF.

This clonotype was recorded at least ten times. The chain links TRBV20-1 to TRBJ2-7; the D gene is possibly TRBD1 (5 bases). V lost 1 base to trimming and J lost 2 bases, with 6 bases between them. The CDR3 is 12 amino acids. Germline V gives CDR1 DFQATT, CDR2 SNEGSKA (reference sequence). CDR3 DNA sequence: TGCAGTGCTAGAGCAGGGCCCTACGAGCAGTACTTC. This sequence encodes CSARAGPYEQYF.

This clonotype was recorded at least ten times. V gene TRBV2 combines with J gene TRBJ2-4, with TRBD2 identical over 8 bases. CDR1 and CDR2 (germline): SNHLY, FYNNEI. Trimming cost V 1 base and J 14 bases; bases outside gene matches: 4. This CDR3 region has 12 residues. The CDR3 region has the DNA TGTGCCAGCAGTGAAGTGGAAGCGGGGGAGTACTTC. Amino acid sequence: CASSEVEAGEYF.

This clonotype was found many times. The CDR3 loop is CSARVGEVITEAFF. The CDR3 nucleotides are TGCAGTGCTAGAGTGGGGGAAGTGATAACTGAAGCTTTCTTT. V gene TRBV20-1 combines with J gene TRBJ1-1, with D perhaps matching TRBD1 (5 bases). The germline CDR1 and CDR2 sequences are DFQATT and SNEGSKA (reference sequence). V lost 1 base and J 5 bases, leaving 14 bases between the germline ends. This CDR3 contains 14 residues.